This paragraph covers one T cell receptor (beta chain) sequence. Antigen unknown. This entry is derived from a study of graft-versus-host responses after intestinal transplantation. CDR3 length: 13 amino acids. V was shortened by 0 bases and J by 10 bases, with 10 bases between the two germline ends. The germline V gene has CDR1 LGHNA and CDR2 YNFKEQ. Clones were read by immunoSEQ multiplex PCR, and TCRdb kept only the in-frame ones, dropping some. The table lists over 65,000 clones, 80% to 95% of them singletons, with around 7.6% in the top ten. The chain combines TRBV4-2 with TRBJ2-1, with a possible D match to TRBD2 (6 bases). The sample in question was unstimulated CD8+ T cells sorted from spleen or lymph node cells, obtained before transplant. This clonotype was obtained from a human donor who was the organ donor for an intestinal transplant. CDR3 in DNA: TGTGCCAGCAGCCAAGATAGCGGATGGGAGCAGTTCTTC. This sequence encodes CASSQDSGWEQFF.